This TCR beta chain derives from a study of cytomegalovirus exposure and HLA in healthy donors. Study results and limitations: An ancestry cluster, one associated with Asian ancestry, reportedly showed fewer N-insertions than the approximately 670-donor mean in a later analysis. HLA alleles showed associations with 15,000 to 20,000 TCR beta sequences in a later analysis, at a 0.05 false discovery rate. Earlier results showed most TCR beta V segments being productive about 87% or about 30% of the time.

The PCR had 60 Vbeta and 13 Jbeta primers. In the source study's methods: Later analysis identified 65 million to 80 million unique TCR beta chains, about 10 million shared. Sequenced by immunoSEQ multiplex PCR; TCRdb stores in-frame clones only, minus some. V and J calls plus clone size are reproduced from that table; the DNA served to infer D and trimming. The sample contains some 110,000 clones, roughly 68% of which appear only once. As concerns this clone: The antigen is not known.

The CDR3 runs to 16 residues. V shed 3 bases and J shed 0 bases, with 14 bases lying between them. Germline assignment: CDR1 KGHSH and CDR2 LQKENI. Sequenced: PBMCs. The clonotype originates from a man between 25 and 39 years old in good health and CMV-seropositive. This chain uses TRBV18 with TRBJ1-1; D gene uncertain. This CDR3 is CASSPTGEGLNTEAFF. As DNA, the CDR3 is TGTGCCAGCTCACCGACGGGAGAAGGGCTGAACACTGAAGCTTTCTTT.